The text below deals with one TCR beta chain. The antigen is not known. The protocol was immunoSEQ multiplex PCR, while the TCRdb copy is restricted to in-frame clones and leaves out a portion. The sample gives over 70,000 clones, 83% of which show up once; about a sixth is in the top ten. This sample is part of a study of graft-versus-host responses after intestinal transplantation. Study in general: Multivisceral, liver-intestinal, or isolated intestinal transplants were performed in recipients.

Germline CDR1 and CDR2: MNHEY and SMNVEV (reference sequence). V dropped 4 bases and J dropped 7; count of bases not matched to a gene: 3. This CDR3 region has 13 residues. The sequence was obtained from a human donor who received an intestinal transplant. Sequenced material: unstimulated CD8+ T cells sorted from spleen or lymph node cells, taken before intestinal transplant. This chain links TRBV27 with TRBJ2-1; 8 bases map to TRBD1. The CDR3 loop reads CASSWTGSNEQFF. The CDR3 DNA reads TGTGCCAGCAGTTGGACAGGGTCAAATGAGCAGTTCTTC.